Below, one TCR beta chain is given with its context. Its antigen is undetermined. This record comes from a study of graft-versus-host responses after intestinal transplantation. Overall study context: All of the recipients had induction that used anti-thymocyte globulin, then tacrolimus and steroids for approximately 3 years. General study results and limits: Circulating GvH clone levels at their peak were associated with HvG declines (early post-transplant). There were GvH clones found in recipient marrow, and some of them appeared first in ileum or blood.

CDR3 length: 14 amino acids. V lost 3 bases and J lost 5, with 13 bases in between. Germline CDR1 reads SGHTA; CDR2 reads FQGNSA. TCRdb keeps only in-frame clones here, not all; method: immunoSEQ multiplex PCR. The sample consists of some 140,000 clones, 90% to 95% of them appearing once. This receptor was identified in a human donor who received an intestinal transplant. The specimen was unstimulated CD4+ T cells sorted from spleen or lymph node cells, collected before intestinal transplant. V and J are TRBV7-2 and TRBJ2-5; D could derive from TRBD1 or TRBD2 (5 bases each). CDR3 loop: CASSLEDWGETQYF. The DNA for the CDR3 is TGTGCCAGCAGCTTGGAGGACTGGGGGGAGACCCAGTACTTC.